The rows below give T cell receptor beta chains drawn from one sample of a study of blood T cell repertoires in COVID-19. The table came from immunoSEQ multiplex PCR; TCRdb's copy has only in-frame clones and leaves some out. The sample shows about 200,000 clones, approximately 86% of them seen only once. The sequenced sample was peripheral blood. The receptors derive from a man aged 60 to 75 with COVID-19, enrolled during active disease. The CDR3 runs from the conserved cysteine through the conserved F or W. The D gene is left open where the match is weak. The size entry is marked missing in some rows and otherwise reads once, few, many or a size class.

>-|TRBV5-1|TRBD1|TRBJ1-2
TGCGCCAGCAGCTTGCGGGACAGAAACTATGGCTACACCTTC
CASSLRDRNYGYTF
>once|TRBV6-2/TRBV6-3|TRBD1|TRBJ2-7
TGTGCCAGCAGTTACTCTCCCCGGACAGGGTACGAGCAGTACTTC
CASSYSPRTGYEQYF
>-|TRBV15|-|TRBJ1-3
TGTGCCACCAGCAGAGATCAGGCCAAACTCTCTGGAAACACCATATATTTT
CATSRDQAKLSGNTIYF
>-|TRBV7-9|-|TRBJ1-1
TGTGCCAGCAGCTTACCCGCTATGAACACTGAAGCTTTCTTT
CASSLPAMNTEAFF
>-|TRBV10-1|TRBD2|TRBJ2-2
TGCGCCAGCACCCGGGACTACAACACCGGGGAGCTGTTTTTT
CASTRDYNTGELFF
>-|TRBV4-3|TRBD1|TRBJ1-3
TGCGCCAGCAGCCAAACTCCGGGACAGGGAGGAAACACCATATATTTT
CASSQTPGQGGNTIYF
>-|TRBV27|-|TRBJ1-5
TGTGCCAGCAGTTTGAGCGGGGGTAGCAATCAGCCCCAGCATTTT
CASSLSGGSNQPQHF
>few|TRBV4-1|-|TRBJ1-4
TGCGCCAGCTCGTTAATACAGGGTAACGAAAAACTGTTTTTT
CASSLIQGNEKLFF
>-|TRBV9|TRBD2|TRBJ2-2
TGTGCCAGCAGCGTAGCGGGGGGGATTGACACCGGGGAGCTGTTTTTT
CASSVAGGIDTGELFF
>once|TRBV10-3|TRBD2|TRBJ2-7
TGTGCCATCCGACTAGCGGGAGACTCCTACGAGCAGTACTTC
CAIRLAGDSYEQYF
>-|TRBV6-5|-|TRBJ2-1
TGTGCCAGCAACCCGCGGGGCCGCTCCTACAATGAGCAGTTCTTC
CASNPRGRSYNEQFF
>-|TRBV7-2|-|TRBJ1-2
TGTGCCAGCAGCTTTGACCGAGCGTTCTATGGCTACACCTTC
CASSFDRAFYGYTF
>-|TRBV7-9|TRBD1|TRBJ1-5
TGTGCCAGCAGCGAGGGGACAGCTAGCAATCAGCCCCAGCATTTT
CASSEGTASNQPQHF
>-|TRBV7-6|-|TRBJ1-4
TGTGCCAGCAGTCAGCTGACGGGGAATGAAAAACTGTTTTTT
CASSQLTGNEKLFF
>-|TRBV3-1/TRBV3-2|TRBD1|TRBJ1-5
TGTGCCAGCAGCCCCGGAGGGGGCCCTCAGCCCCAGCATTTT
CASSPGGGPQPQHF
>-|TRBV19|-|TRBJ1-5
TGTGCCAGTAGTTCCACAGGGAATCAGCCCCAGCATTTT
CASSSTGNQPQHF
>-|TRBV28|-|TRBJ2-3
TGTGCCAGCAGTTTAGGGGGGCCCCCGGAACCGGGAGGTCGCACAGATACGCAGTATTTT
CASSLGGPPEPGGRTDTQYF
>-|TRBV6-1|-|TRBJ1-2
TGTGCCAGCAGTGAAGCGGGAGGGAGGGATGGCTACACCTTC
CASSEAGGRDGYTF
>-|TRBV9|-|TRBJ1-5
TGTGCCAGCAGCCCCGTCGGGGGTGCTCAGCCCCAGCATTTT
CASSPVGGAQPQHF
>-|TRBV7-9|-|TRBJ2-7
TGTGCCAGCAGCGGGGGGGACAGGACGAACTACGAGCAGTACTTC
CASSGGDRTNYEQYF
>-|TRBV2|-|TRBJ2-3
TGTGCCAGCAGACTTCGGACAGGCACAGATACGCAGTATTTT
CASRLRTGTDTQYF
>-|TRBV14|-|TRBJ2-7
TGTGCCAGCAGCCAAGCTCGGGACCGGGGGGAGCAGTACTTC
CASSQARDRGEQYF
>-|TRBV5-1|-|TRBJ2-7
TGCGCCAGCAGCATAGGACAGAACTACGAGCAGTACTTC
CASSIGQNYEQYF
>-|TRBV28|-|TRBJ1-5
TGTGCCAGCAGTTCCTATCAGCCCCAGCATTTT
CASSSYQPQHF
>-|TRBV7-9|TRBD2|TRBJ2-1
TGTGCCAGCAGCTTAGCAGGGACTAGCGGTGAGCAGTTCTTC
CASSLAGTSGEQFF
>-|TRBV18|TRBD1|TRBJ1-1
TGTGCCAGCTCAACACGCGTTGACAGGGGGAACACTGAAGCTTTCTTT
CASSTRVDRGNTEAFF
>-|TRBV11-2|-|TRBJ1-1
TGTGCCAGCAGGGAGACAGAGGTGAACACTGAAGCTTTCTTT
CASRETEVNTEAFF
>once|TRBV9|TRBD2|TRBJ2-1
TGTGCCAGCAGCCCAGGACTAGCGGGAATCAACACGAATGAGCAGTTCTTC
CASSPGLAGINTNEQFF
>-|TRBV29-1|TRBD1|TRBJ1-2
TGCAGCGTAGATAGGGACAGGGGAGATGGCTACACCTTC
CSVDRDRGDGYTF
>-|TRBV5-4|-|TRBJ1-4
TGTGCCAGCAGCTTGTATCCAACGAGCGGGGAAAAACTGTTTTTT
CASSLYPTSGEKLFF
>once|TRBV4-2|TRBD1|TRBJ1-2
TGTGCCAGCAGCCAAGATACAGGGGCGCCCACTGGCTACACCTTC
CASSQDTGAPTGYTF
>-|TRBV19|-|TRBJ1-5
TGTGCCACCCAAAGCGGGGGAAATCAGCCCCAGCATTTT
CATQSGGNQPQHF
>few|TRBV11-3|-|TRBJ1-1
TGTGCCAGCAGCACGGACATCTACACTGAAGCTTTCTTT
CASSTDIYTEAFF
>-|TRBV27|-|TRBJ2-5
TGTGCCAGCAGTGGGGAGCACCAAGAGACCCAGTACTTC
CASSGEHQETQYF
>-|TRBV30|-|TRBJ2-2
TGTGCCTGGAGTGTACGGAGGGTAAACACCGGGGAGCTGTTTTTT
CAWSVRRVNTGELFF
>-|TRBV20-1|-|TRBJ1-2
TGCAGTGTCGAGGATCGCTATGGCTACACCTTC
CSVEDRYGYTF
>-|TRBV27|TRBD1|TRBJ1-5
TGTGCCAGCAGAAAAACAGGGGATCAGCCCCAGCATTTT
CASRKTGDQPQHF
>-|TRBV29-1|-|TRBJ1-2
TGCAGCGTTGAAGAGGGCACTAACTATGGCTACACCTTC
CSVEEGTNYGYTF
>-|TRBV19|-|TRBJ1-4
TGTGCCAGTACTCAGGGGAGCAAAGGTGAAAAACTGTTTTTT
CASTQGSKGEKLFF
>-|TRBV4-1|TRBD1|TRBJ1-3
TGCGCCAGCAGCCAAGAAGGACAGGGGGCCGCGGGAAACACCATATATTTT
CASSQEGQGAAGNTIYF
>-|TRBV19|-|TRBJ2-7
TGTGCCAGTAGTACCGGGACAAACTACGAGCAGTACTTC
CASSTGTNYEQYF
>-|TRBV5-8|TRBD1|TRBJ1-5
TGTGCCAGCAACGGACAGGGGTCGCGGCCCCAGCATTTT
CASNGQGSRPQHF
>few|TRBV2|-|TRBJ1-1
TGTGCCAGCACCCCAGACAGGTCGGCCACTGAAGCTTTCTTT
CASTPDRSATEAFF
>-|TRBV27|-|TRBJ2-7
TGTGCCAGCAGACAGGGCTCTAGCGAGCAGTACTTC
CASRQGSSEQYF
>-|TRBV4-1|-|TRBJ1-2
TGCGCCAGCAGCCAAGATTTTGCGGGCATGAATGGCTACACCTTC
CASSQDFAGMNGYTF
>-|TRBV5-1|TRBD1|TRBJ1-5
TGCGCCAGCAAGGCGACAGGGATCAATCAGCCCCAGCATTTT
CASKATGINQPQHF
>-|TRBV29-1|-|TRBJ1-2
TGCAGCGTTGAAAGAGGAGCTAACTATGGCTACACCTTC
CSVERGANYGYTF
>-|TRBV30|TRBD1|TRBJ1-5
TGTGCCTGGGACAGGGGGCGGGCGGGCCAGCCCCAGCATTTT
CAWDRGRAGQPQHF
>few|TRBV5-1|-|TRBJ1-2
TGCGCCAGCAGCTTGGGGCAGACTTCGGGGGGCTACACCTTC
CASSLGQTSGGYTF
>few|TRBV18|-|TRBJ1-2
TGTGCCAGCTCACCACGACAGGACTATGGCTACACCTTC
CASSPRQDYGYTF
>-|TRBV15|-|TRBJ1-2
TGTGCCACCAGCAGGGGACATCCGGCTGACTATGGCTACACCTTC
CATSRGHPADYGYTF
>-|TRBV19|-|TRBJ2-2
TGTGCCAGTAGTAGGGGAGCCATAAACACCGGGGAGCTGTTTTTT
CASSRGAINTGELFF
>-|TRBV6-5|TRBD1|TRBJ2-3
TGTGCCAGCAGGCCGGGACAGGGGCCAGATACGCAGTATTTT
CASRPGQGPDTQYF
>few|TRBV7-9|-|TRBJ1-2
TGTGCCAGCAGCTTACAGGGGCCATATGGCTACACCTTC
CASSLQGPYGYTF